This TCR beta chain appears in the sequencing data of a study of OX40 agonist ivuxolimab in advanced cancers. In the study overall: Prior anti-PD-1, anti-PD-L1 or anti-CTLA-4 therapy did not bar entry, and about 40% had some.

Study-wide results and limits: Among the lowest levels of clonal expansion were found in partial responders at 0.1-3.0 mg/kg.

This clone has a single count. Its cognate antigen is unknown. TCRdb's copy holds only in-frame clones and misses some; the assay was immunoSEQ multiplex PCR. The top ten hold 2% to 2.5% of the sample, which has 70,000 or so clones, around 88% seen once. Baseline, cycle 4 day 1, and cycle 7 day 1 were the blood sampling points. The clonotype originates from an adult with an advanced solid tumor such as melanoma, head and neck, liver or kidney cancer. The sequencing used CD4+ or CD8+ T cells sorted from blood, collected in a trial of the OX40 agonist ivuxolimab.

The chain's CDR3 is CASSLQGRDTQYF. In DNA, the CDR3 is TGTGCCAGCAGCTTACAGGGGAGAGATACGCAGTATTTT. The V call is TRBV7-2, the J call TRBJ2-3, with a weak D call TRBD1 (6 bases). Germline V lookup: CDR1 SGHTA, CDR2 FQGNSA. This CDR3 is built from 13 residues. V shed 2 bases and J shed 5 bases, with 8 bases lying between them.